This TCR beta chain was documented in a study of T cell responses to AZD1222 COVID-19 vaccine. There are 10 residues in the CDR3. Trimming pared 7 bases from V and 7 bases from J, leaving 10 bases between. CDR1 and CDR2 from the germline V gene are SQVTM and ANQGSEA. Findings and caveats of the study: The study sampled repertoires only after the peak T cell response. Females outnumbered males among donors, who were mostly white British; clonal diversity was possibly underestimated. Spike-wide vaccine-associated CD4 TCRs dominated at 160-218 and 743-854.

To note about this clone: Its antigen remains unknown.

The assay was immunoSEQ multiplex PCR, and TCRdb's table has in-frame clones only and misses some. The data contain more than 120,000 clones, more than 85% of them singletons. The sequence was collected from an adult in good health. The chain links TRBV29-1 to TRBJ1-1; D not resolved. Sequencing used peripheral blood, obtained on day 0 of AZD1222 vaccination. This CDR3 is CSADEGEAFF. CDR3 sequence (DNA): TGCAGCGCCGACGAGGGTGAAGCTTTCTTT.